This T cell receptor (beta chain) was profiled in a study of T cell repertoires in cytomegalovirus infection (dated by TCRdb to 2018 to 2020). Looking at the study overall: The HLA type of each donor mattered for the analysis, because public TCR beta signatures pointed to carriage of CMV infection along with the matching HLA type.

Summary of the overall study and its limitations: In both this cohort and an independent approximately 400-donor cohort, the cumulative frequency of public TCR beta family members distinguished carriers of CMV infection plus the relevant HLA type. In the ex vivo response, HLA-C-restricted CMV-specific TCR beta clonotypes were dominant, and in two of eight donors the single most frequent clonotype came from this HLA-C-restricted group.

These reads were obtained on an Illumina HiSeq 1500. The public reads were quality trimmed at Q25 with fastp and then assembled into clones with MiXCR by TCRdb, keeping productive beta chains. Every CDR3 protein is listed once, alongside the most common genes and DNA of its rows. Within this sample are fewer than 250,000 distinct CDR3 sequences, with 10% to 15% of them counted one time only. Under 2% of the sample belongs to the ten largest clones. Including the terminal cysteine and phenylalanine, the CDR3 comprises 15 residues. Only the CDR3 region is kept as DNA, spanning 45 bases read in frame from base 1. CDR1 and CDR2, per the germline V gene (reference sequence), are LNHDA and SQIVND. From V the trimming removes 7 bases and from J it removes 5 bases, while the gene matches leave 8 bases of the junction unaccounted for. This clonotype was counted between two and nine times. What antigen it recognizes has not been identified. Base qualities are not provided; no much larger clone lies one nucleotide away.

Input material: PBMCs. The TCR was taken from a human donor in good health (CMV status not recorded). Some clones in this sample may be carry-over from other donors' samples. This receptor chain uses TRBV19 and TRBJ2-2, and 9 junction bases match TRBD1. DNA sequence: TGTGCCAGTACAACCGGGACAGGGTTGACCGGGGAGCTGTTTTTT. Its protein is CASTTGTGLTGELFF.